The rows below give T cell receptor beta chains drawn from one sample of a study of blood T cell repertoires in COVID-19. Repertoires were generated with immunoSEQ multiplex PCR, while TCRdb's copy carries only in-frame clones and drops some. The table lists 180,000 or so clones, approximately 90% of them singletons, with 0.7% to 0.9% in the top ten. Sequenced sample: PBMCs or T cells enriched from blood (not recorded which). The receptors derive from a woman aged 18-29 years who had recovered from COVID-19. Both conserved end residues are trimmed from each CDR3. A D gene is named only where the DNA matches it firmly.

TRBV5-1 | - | ASSWRVGEQF
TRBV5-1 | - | ASSPNRAEAF
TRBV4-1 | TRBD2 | ASSQELAGGTDTQY
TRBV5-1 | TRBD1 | ASRLNEQGSAGYT
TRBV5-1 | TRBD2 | ASSLVSGSATDTQY
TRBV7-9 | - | ASSLAPGWKY
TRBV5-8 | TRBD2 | ASSLGGGQETQY
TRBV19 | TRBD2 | ASSIGLAGDTQY
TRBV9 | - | ASSVAGGRDNSPLH
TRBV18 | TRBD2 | ASSPKRLAGGRSYEQY